Following are 32 T cell receptor beta chains from one sample sequenced in a study of T cell responses to AZD1222 COVID-19 vaccine. TCRdb keeps only in-frame clones here, not all; method: immunoSEQ multiplex PCR. The data contain about 110,000 clones, roughly 87% of them seen just once; the ten biggest clones take up about 5%. Sequenced material: peripheral blood, taken on day 0 of AZD1222 vaccination. Receptors were obtained from an adult in good health.

This sequence joins TRBV7-2 and TRBJ2-7; 8 positions agree with TRBD2. J lost 0 bases, V lost 6 bases, and 4 bases had no gene match. Germline V lookup: CDR1 SGHTA, CDR2 FQGNSA. CDR3 length: 14 residues. The CDR3 DNA follows: TGTGCCAGCAGTACAAGCGGGAGCTCCTACGAGCAGTACTTC. It translates to CASSTSGSSYEQYF.

The chain has TRBV29-1 and TRBJ1-2; 9 positions agree with TRBD1. CDR1 is SQVTM and CDR2 is ANQGSEA in the germline V gene. The CDR3 spans 15 residues. With V trimmed by 7 bases and J by 1 base, 10 bases remained unmatched. CDR3 nucleotides: TGCAGCGCATATTCGGGGACAGGGAATAACTATGGCTACACCTTC. As protein: CSAYSGTGNNYGYTF. Filled out from reference TRBV29-1 and TRBJ1-2, the complete variable domain reads SAVISQKPSRDICQRGTSLTIQCQVDSQVTMMFWYRQQPGQSLTLIATANQGSEATYESGFVIDKFPISRPNLTFSTLTVSNMSPEDSSIYLCSAYSGTGNNYGYTFGSGTRLTVV.

The V gene is TRBV27, the J gene TRBJ1-1; D is uncertain. Germline V gene sequence: CDR1 MNHEY, CDR2 SMNVEV (reference sequence). V lost 2 bases to trimming and J lost 0 bases, with 10 bases between them. The CDR3 has 15 residues. The CDR3 DNA reads as TGTGCCAGCAGTTTAAGCACATACATGAACACTGAAGCTTTCTTT. It is translated as CASSLSTYMNTEAFF.

J is TRBJ2-3 and V is TRBV6-2 or TRBV6-3; D not resolved. Trimming stripped 6 bases from V and 4 bases from J, with 20 bases between. Per germline, CDR1 MNHEY and CDR2 SVGEGT. The CDR3 is made up of 16 amino acids. This chain's CDR3 is CASSPPVGWRSDTQYF. DNA for the CDR3: TGTGCCAGCAGCCCCCCGGTGGGGTGGAGATCAGATACGCAGTATTTT.

V usage is TRBV30 and J usage is TRBJ2-5; no clear D. The germline V gene has CDR1 GTSNPN and CDR2 SVGIG (reference sequence). This CDR3 comprises 13 residues. V dropped 0 bases and J dropped 3 bases, with 8 bases sitting between them. CDR3 coding DNA: TGTGCCTGGAGTGTCGGCTTAGAAGAGACCCAGTACTTC. The encoded protein is CAWSVGLEETQYF.

The J gene is TRBJ2-7, the V gene TRBV9; TRBD2 is a possible D gene (7 bases). CDR3 length: 14 residues. V dropped 3 bases and J dropped 3 bases, with 13 bases sitting between them. Per germline, CDR1 SGDLS and CDR2 YYNGEE. The CDR3 DNA is TGTGCCAGCAGCGGTCGGGGGGCGGGCTACGAGCAGTACTTC. It codes for CASSGRGAGYEQYF.

This chain uses TRBV2 with TRBJ2-7; D possibly corresponds to TRBD1 (6 bases). Trimming cost V 5 bases and J 0 bases, with 8 bases left between them. The CDR3 consists of 13 residues. Germline V gene sequence: CDR1 SNHLY, CDR2 FYNNEI. The CDR3 sequence: CASSRDISYEQYF. CDR3 bases: TGTGCCAGCAGTCGGGACATCTCCTACGAGCAGTACTTC.

This chain joins TRBV18 and TRBJ2-1; TRBD1 matches 10 bases. V gave up 2 bases and J gave up 3 bases; unmatched junction bases: 7. CDR1 and CDR2 (germline): KGHSH, LQKENI. The CDR3 length is 17 residues. The CDR3 coding sequence is TGTGCCAGCTCACCAGAGACAGGGGGCCCGGACTACAATGAGCAGTTCTTC. It codes for CASSPETGGPDYNEQFF.

The chain carries TRBV19 and TRBJ2-7, with D uncertain. This CDR3 has 14 amino acids. The V gene lost 2 bases and the J gene lost 1 base, with 9 bases spanning the gap. The germline CDR1 and CDR2 sequences are LNHDA and SQIVND (reference sequence). The DNA for the CDR3 is TGTGCCAGTAGTATAATTGACACTTCCTACGAGCAGTACTTC. Its protein product is CASSIIDTSYEQYF.

The DNA of the CDR3 is TGCGCCAGCAGCCAAGAAGGGGTCCCAGAGGGGGATTCACCCCTCCACTTT. This translates into CASSQEGVPEGDSPLHF. V is TRBV4-1 and J is TRBJ1-6; D possibly corresponds to TRBD1 (6 bases). Trimming removed 0 bases from V and 8 bases from J, with 17 bases in between. This CDR3 region has 17 residues. The germline CDR1 and CDR2 sequences are MGHRA and YSYEKL.

The V gene is TRBV5-6, the J gene TRBJ2-3; 11 bases line up with TRBD2. Trimming cost V 0 bases and J 1 base; bases outside gene matches: 10. Germline CDR1 SGHDT, CDR2 YYEEEE. CDR3 length: 19 residues. CDR3 amino acids: CASSLEASGRRSGTDTQYF. The CDR3 DNA reads as TGTGCCAGCAGCTTGGAGGCTAGCGGGAGGAGATCGGGCACAGATACGCAGTATTTT.

This chain links TRBV11-2 with TRBJ1-6; 7 bases map to TRBD1. J was trimmed by 8 bases and V by 4 bases; bases with no gene match: 11. The germline V gene encodes CDR1 SGHAT and CDR2 FQNNGV. The CDR3 has 16 amino acids. This CDR3 reads CASSWTGVPGYSPLHF. CDR3 bases: TGTGCCAGCAGCTGGACAGGTGTCCCGGGATATTCACCCCTCCACTTT.

This chain uses TRBV30 with TRBJ2-1, with D maybe TRBD2 (6 bases). The CDR3 is 12 residues long. CDR1 and CDR2 (germline): GTSNPN, SVGIG (reference sequence). V shed 3 bases and J shed 16 bases, with 19 bases lying between them. CDR3 DNA sequence: TGTGCCTGGAGCGGGGGAGGACTCTCTGCATTCTTC. It specifies CAWSGGGLSAFF.

The CDR3 bases are TGTGCCAGCAGCTTGCCCCGACCTAATTCACCCCTCCACTTT. This sequence encodes CASSLPRPNSPLHF. This sequence joins TRBV5-4 and TRBJ1-6, with D unresolved. The CDR3 covers 14 residues. Germline V gene data show CDR1 as SGHNT and CDR2 as YYREEE (reference sequence). V lost 1 base and J lost 6, with 8 bases in between.

CDR3 sequence reads: CASSARQKSYTEAFF. The CDR3 region has the DNA TGTGCCAGCAGCGCGCGACAGAAAAGTTACACTGAAGCTTTCTTT. J is TRBJ1-1 and V is TRBV5-5, with D tentatively TRBD1 (5 bases). CDR3 length: 15 residues. Trimming removed 4 bases at V and 3 bases at J, with 16 bases between. Germline lookup yields CDR1 SGHKS and CDR2 YYEKEE (reference sequence).

The rearrangement uses TRBV28 and TRBJ2-5; 9 bases agree with TRBD1. The germline V gene encodes CDR1 MDHEN and CDR2 SYDVKM. The trim removed 10 bases at V and 1 base at J, leaving 4 bases unmatched. The CDR3 consists of 13 residues. CDR3 sequence reads: CATSTGGQETQYF. The CDR3 coding sequence is TGTGCCACCTCGACAGGGGGCCAAGAGACCCAGTACTTC. The full variable domain, its missing parts supplied by reference TRBV28 and TRBJ2-5, is DVKVTQSSRYLVKRTGEKVFLECVQDMDHENMFWYRQDPGLGLRLIYFSYDVKMKEKGDIPEGYSVSREKKERFSLILESASTNQTSMYLCATSTGGQETQYFGPGTRLLVL.

V is TRBV6-5 and J is TRBJ2-3, with D possibly called TRBD1 or TRBD2 (5 bases each). Trimming shortened V by 7 bases and J by 6 bases, and 20 bases separated the two germline ends. The CDR3 consists of 15 residues. Germline assignment: CDR1 MNHEY and CDR2 SVGAGI. The CDR3 region is CASTNRDGNQDTQYF. DNA of the CDR3: TGTGCCAGCACCAATCGGGACGGCAACCAGGATACGCAGTATTTT.

This clone turned up a few times. J is TRBJ2-7 and V is TRBV6-2 or TRBV6-3; 8 bases match TRBD2. This CDR3 has 17 amino acids. Trimming at V came to 2 bases and at J to 4 bases, leaving 13 bases not matched to a gene. CDR1 and CDR2 from the germline V gene are MNHEY and SVGEGT. CDR3 sequence: CASSYRPGGGSQYEQYF. In nucleotides, the CDR3 is TGTGCCAGCAGTTACCGCCCCGGGGGGGGGAGTCAGTACGAGCAGTACTTC.

CDR3 sequence reads: CASSQAGGTGTEAFF. DNA for the CDR3: TGTGCCAGCAGCCAAGCGGGCGGGACAGGCACTGAAGCTTTCTTT. The V gene is TRBV4-2, the J gene TRBJ1-1; 8 nucleotides agree with TRBD1. The CDR3 spans 15 residues. With V trimmed by 1 base and J by 4 bases, 5 bases remained unmatched. CDR1 and CDR2 (germline): LGHNA, YNFKEQ.

The chain combines TRBV7-9 with TRBJ2-5; a possible D gene is TRBD2 (6 bases). This CDR3 contains 13 residues. The V end lost 11 bases, the J end lost 0 bases, and 13 bases lay between the germline ends. Looked up from germline, CDR1 is SEHNR and CDR2 is FQNEAQ (reference sequence). CDR3 DNA: TGTGCCTTCCAGGCGGGGAACCAAGAGACCCAGTACTTC. Translating it yields CAFQAGNQETQYF.

The rearrangement uses TRBV2 and TRBJ2-1, with 8 bases identical to TRBD2. J lost 5 bases, V lost 4 bases, and 16 bases had no gene match. CDR3 length equals 18 residues. The germline V gene encodes CDR1 SNHLY and CDR2 FYNNEI. DNA of the CDR3: TGTGCCAGCAGTGGGCCCAGCCCCGGGGGGGCCCGGGACAATGAGCAGTTCTTC. Amino acid sequence: CASSGPSPGGARDNEQFF.

The chain joins TRBV5-1 to TRBJ2-2; 12 nucleotides align to TRBD2. The length of the CDR3 is 18 residues. Germline CDR1 SGHRS, CDR2 YFSETQ. Trimming at V came to 1 base and at J to 0 bases, leaving 4 bases not matched to a gene. The CDR3 sequence: CASSLLPSGGANTGELFF. Written as DNA, the CDR3 is TGCGCCAGCAGCTTGTTGCCTAGCGGGGGGGCGAACACCGGGGAGCTGTTTTTT.

The V and J genes are TRBV20-1 and TRBJ1-2, with 7 positions matching TRBD1. The V segment lost 6 bases and the J segment 4 bases; nucleotides outside the gene matches: 11. CDR1 and CDR2 (germline): DFQATT, SNEGSKA (reference sequence). CDR3 length equals 14 residues. Here the CDR3 reads CSASLPGQSYGYTF. Written as DNA, the CDR3 is TGCAGTGCCAGTCTCCCGGGACAGTCCTATGGCTACACCTTC.

The chain carries TRBV9 and TRBJ1-2; the match to TRBD1 covers 9 bases. V gave up 4 bases and J gave up 6 bases; unmatched junction bases: 4. CDR1 and CDR2 (germline): SGDLS, YYNGEE. This CDR3 has 13 residues. The CDR3 region is CASSLGTGNGYTF. In DNA, the CDR3 is TGTGCCAGCAGCTTGGGGACAGGGAATGGCTACACCTTC.

The chain's CDR3 is CASSSSGTQYF. The CDR3 DNA reads as TGTGCCAGCAGTTCTAGCGGGACCCAGTACTTC. The genes are TRBV11-2 and TRBJ2-5; TRBD2 aligns across 7 bases. V shed 6 bases, J shed 7 bases, and the junction held 2 bases outside the gene matches. The germline CDR1 and CDR2 sequences are SGHAT and FQNNGV. The CDR3 runs 11 residues.

The chain uses TRBV3-1 (or the pseudogene TRBV3-2) and TRBJ2-7; the D call may be TRBD1 or TRBD2 (5 bases each). CDR1 and CDR2 from the germline V gene are LGHDT and YNNKEL (reference sequence). This CDR3 spans 16 amino acids. The germline V and J ends were trimmed by 4 bases and 2 bases, with 18 bases remaining between them. The CDR3 sequence is CASSPEGPIGPYEQYF. In nucleotides, the CDR3 is TGTGCCAGCAGCCCCGAGGGACCCATAGGCCCCTACGAGCAGTACTTC.

This clone was found once. The chain joins TRBV6-5 to TRBJ2-3, with a possible D match to TRBD1 (6 bases). Germline CDR1 and CDR2: MNHEY and SVGAGI. Trimming removed 10 bases from V and 2 bases from J, with 19 bases in between. The CDR3 sequence is 15 residues long. CDR3 nucleotides: TGTGCCACCTCCGTGGGGGCCTCTAACACAGATACGCAGTATTTT. This translates into CATSVGASNTDTQYF.

The V call is TRBV30, the J call TRBJ2-5; D is unresolved. There are 13 residues in the CDR3. V dropped 1 base and J dropped 5 bases, with 11 bases sitting between them. Per germline, CDR1 GTSNPN and CDR2 SVGIG (reference sequence). The DNA for the CDR3 is TGTGCCTGGAGTGCCGACATGGGGGAGACCCAGTACTTC. This encodes CAWSADMGETQYF.

The V gene is TRBV5-1, the J gene TRBJ1-2; D gene unclear. Germline CDR1 and CDR2: SGHRS and YFSETQ. The CDR3 covers 13 residues. V dropped 0 bases and J dropped 2 bases, with 5 bases sitting between them. Here the CDR3 reads CASSLELNYGYTF. The CDR3 bases are TGCGCCAGCAGCTTGGAGCTGAACTATGGCTACACCTTC.

The chain carries TRBV6-1 and TRBJ1-2; D unresolved. V shed 1 base and J shed 1 base, with 4 bases lying between them. This CDR3 spans 13 amino acids. Germline V CDR1 and CDR2: MNHNS, SASEGT. DNA of the CDR3: TGTGCCAGCAGTGAAGTCAGTAACTATGGCTACACCTTC. Protein: CASSEVSNYGYTF.

The V call is TRBV28, the J call TRBJ1-2; D is possibly TRBD1 (6 bases). The CDR3 has 14 residues. Germline V gives CDR1 MDHEN, CDR2 SYDVKM. The V and J ends lost 3 bases and 4 bases respectively, with 12 bases between them. CDR3 amino acids: CASSLGAGSYGYTF. Written as DNA, the CDR3 is TGTGCCAGCAGTTTGGGGGCCGGGAGCTATGGCTACACCTTC.

The CDR3 protein is CASSEIRQANYGYTF. As DNA, the CDR3 is TGTGCCAGCAGTGAAATACGCCAGGCCAACTATGGCTACACCTTC. The gene calls are TRBV2 and TRBJ1-2; D call uncertain. Germline V gene data show CDR1 as SNHLY and CDR2 as FYNNEI. The CDR3 covers 15 residues. The V end was cut by 2 bases, the J end by 2 bases, with 12 bases between.